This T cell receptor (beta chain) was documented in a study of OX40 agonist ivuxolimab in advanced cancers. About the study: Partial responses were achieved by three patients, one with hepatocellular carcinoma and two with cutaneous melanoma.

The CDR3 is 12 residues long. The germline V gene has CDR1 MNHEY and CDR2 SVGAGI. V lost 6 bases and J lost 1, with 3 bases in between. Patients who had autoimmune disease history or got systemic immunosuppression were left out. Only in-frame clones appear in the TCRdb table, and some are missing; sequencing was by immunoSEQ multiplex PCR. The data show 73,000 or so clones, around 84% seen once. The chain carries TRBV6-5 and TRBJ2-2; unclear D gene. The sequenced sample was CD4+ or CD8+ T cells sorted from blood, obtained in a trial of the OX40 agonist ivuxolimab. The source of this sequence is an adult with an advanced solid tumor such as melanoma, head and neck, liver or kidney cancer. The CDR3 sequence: CASSQNTGELFF. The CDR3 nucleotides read TGTGCCAGCAGCCAGAACACCGGGGAGCTGTTTTTT.